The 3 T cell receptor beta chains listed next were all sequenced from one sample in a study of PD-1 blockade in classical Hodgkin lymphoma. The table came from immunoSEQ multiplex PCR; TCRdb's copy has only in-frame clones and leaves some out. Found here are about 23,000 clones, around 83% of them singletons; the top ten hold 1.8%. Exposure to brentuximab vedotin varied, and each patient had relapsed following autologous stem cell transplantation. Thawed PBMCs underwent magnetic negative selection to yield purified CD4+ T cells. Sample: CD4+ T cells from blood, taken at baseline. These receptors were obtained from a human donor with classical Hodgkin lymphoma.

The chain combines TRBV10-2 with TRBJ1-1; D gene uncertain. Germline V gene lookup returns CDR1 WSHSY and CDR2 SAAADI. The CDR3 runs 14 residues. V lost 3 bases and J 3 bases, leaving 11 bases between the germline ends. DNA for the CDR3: TGCGCCAGCAGTGAAGGCGGCTCCTACACTGAAGCTTTCTTT. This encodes CASSEGGSYTEAFF.

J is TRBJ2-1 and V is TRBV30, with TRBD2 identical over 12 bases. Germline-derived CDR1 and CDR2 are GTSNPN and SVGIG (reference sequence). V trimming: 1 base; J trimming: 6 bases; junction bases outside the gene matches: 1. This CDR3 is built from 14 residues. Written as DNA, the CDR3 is TGTGCCTGGAGTGGACTAGCGGGGGCCAATGAGCAGTTCTTC. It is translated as CAWSGLAGANEQFF.

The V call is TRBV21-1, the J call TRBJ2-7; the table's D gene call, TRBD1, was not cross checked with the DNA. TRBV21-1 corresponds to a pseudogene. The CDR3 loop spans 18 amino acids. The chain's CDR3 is CASSKARRERESSYEQYF. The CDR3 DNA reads TGTGCCAGCAGCAAAGCCCGCAGGGAAAGGGAAAGCTCCTACGAGCAGTACTTC.